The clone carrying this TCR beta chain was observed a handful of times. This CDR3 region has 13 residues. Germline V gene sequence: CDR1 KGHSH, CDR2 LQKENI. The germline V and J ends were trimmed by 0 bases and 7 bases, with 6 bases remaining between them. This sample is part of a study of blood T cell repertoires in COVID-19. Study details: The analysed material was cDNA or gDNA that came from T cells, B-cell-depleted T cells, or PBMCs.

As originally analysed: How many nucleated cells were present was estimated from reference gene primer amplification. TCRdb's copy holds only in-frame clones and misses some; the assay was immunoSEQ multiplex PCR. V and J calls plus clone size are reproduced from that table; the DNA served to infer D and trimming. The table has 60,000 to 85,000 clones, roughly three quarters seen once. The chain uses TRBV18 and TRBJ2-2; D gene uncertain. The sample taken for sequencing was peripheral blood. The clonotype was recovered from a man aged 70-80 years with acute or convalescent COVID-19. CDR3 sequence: CASSPPPGGELFF. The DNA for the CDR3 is TGTGCCAGCTCACCACCCCCGGGCGGGGAGCTGTTTTTT.